This entry features one T cell receptor beta chain sequence. What it binds is unknown. TCRdb analysed the reads with MiXCR anew, one entry per CDR3 protein. The sample yields 700,000 to 850,000 distinct CDR3 sequences, 30% to 35% seen once. V shed 7 bases and J shed 0 bases, with 10 bases lying between them. The CDR3 contains 15 residues. CDR1 MNHEY and CDR2 SMNVEV come from the germline V gene (reference sequence). These data belong to a study of T cell repertoires in cytomegalovirus infection. At the level of the study: Recently identified HLA-C-restricted CMV epitopes were used, and well-studied HLA-B-restricted CMV epitopes were used as well. Evidence of both CMV infection and a matching HLA type came from public TCR beta signatures.

The source material was cultured CD8+ T cells from PBMCs, sampled from culture after CMV antigen stimulation. The source of this sequence is a human donor in good health (CMV status not recorded). Some clones in this sample may be carry-over from other donors' samples. This sequence joins TRBV27 and TRBJ2-6; TRBD2 is a possible D gene (5 bases). The CDR3 DNA sequence: TGTGCCAGCAAACTAGGCAGCTCTGGGGCCAACGTCCTGACTTTC. The encoded protein is CASKLGSSGANVLTF.